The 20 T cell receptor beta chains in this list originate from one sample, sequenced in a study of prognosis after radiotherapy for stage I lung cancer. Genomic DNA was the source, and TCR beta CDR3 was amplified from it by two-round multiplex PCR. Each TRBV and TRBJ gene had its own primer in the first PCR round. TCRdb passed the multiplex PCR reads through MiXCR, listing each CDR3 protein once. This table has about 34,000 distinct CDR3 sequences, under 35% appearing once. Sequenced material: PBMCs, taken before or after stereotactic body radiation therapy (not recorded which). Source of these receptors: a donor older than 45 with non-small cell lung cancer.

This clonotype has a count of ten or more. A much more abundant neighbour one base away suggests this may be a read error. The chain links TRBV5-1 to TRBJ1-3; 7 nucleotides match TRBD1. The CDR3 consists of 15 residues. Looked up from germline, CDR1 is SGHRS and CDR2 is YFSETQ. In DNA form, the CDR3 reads TGCGCCAGCAGCCCGTCAGGGGGAGGTGGAAACACCACATATTTT. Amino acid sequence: CASSPSGGGGNTTYF.

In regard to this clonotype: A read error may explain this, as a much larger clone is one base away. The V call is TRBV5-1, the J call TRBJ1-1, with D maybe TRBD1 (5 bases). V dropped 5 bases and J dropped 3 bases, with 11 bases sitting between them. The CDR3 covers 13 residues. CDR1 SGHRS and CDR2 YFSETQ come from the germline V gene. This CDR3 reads CASRVDTHTEAFF. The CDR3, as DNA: TGCGCCAGCAGGGTGGACACTCACACTGAAGCTTTCTTT.

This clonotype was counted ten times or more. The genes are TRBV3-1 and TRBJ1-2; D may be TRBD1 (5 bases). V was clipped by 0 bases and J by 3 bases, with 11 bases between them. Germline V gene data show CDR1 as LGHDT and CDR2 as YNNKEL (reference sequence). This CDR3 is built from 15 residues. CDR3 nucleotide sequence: TGTGCCAGCAGCCAAGAAAGGCAGGGTGACTATGGCTACACCTTC. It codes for CASSQERQGDYGYTF.

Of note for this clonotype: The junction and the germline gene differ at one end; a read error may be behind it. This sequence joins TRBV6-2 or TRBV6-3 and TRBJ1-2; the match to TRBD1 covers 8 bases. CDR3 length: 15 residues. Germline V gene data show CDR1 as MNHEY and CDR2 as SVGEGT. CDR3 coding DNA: TGTGCCAGCAGGTCTACAGGGGGGGGGAACTATGGCTACAAATTC. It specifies CASRSTGGGNYGYKF.

The CDR3 protein is CASSLGGYGYTF. CDR3 DNA: TGTGCCAGCAGTTTAGGAGGTTATGGCTACACCTTC. The V gene is TRBV28, the J gene TRBJ1-2, with D uncertain. Trimming removed 2 bases from V and 5 bases from J, with 6 bases in between. The CDR3 is 12 amino acids. The germline gives CDR1 MDHEN, CDR2 SYDVKM.

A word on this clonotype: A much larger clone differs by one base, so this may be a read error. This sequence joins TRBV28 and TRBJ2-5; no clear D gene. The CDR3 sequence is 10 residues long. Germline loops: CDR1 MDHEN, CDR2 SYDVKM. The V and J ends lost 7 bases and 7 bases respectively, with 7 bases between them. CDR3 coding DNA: TGTGCCAGCAATTCCGGGACCCAGTACTTC. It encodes CASNSGTQYF.

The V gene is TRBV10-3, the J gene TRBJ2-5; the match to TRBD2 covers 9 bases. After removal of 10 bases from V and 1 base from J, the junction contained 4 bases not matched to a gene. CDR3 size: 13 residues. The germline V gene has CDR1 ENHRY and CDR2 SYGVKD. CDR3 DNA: TGTGCCACCCTAGCGGGGATCCAAGAGACCCAGTACTTC. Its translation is CATLAGIQETQYF.

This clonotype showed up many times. DNA of the CDR3: TGCAGTGCTAGAGAAGACGGCCACGAGCAGTACTTC. As protein: CSAREDGHEQYF. This sequence joins TRBV20-1 and TRBJ2-7; D is unresolved. Germline V gene data show CDR1 as DFQATT and CDR2 as SNEGSKA (reference sequence). The CDR3 is 12 amino acids. V dropped 0 bases and J dropped 5 bases, with 8 bases sitting between them.

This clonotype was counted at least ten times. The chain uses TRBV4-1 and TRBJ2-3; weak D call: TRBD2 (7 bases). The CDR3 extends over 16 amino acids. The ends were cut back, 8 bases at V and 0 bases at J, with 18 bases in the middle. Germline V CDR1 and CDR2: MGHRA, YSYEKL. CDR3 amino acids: CASARNGGLSTDTQYF. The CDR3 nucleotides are TGCGCCAGCGCCAGAAACGGGGGGCTAAGCACAGATACGCAGTATTTT.

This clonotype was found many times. The DNA of the CDR3 is TGTGCCAGCAGCTTTCTCCCAAACGAGCAGTACTTC. The encoded protein is CASSFLPNEQYF. The chain employs TRBV7-4 and TRBJ2-7; no clear D gene. Looked up from germline, CDR1 is SGHVT and CDR2 is SQSDAQ. V was clipped by 3 bases and J by 5 bases, with 8 bases between them. There are 12 residues in the CDR3.

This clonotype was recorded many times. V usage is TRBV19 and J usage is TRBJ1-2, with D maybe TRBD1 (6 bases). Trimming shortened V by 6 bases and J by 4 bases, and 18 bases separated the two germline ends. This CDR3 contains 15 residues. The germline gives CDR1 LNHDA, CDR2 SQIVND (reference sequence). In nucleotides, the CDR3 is TGTGCCAGTAGCACCTTCGACAGGTTCCTCTATGGCTACACCTTC. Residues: CASSTFDRFLYGYTF.

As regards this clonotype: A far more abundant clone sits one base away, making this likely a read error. Written as DNA, the CDR3 is TGTGCCAGCAGTTACATAGGTATCGTACAGGGGAACACCGGGGATCTGTTTTTT. Amino acids: CASSYIGIVQGNTGDLFF. The rearrangement joins TRBV6-9 to TRBJ2-2; 7 nucleotides line up with TRBD1. Per the germline V gene, CDR1 is MNHGY and CDR2 is SVAAGI. This CDR3 region has 18 residues.

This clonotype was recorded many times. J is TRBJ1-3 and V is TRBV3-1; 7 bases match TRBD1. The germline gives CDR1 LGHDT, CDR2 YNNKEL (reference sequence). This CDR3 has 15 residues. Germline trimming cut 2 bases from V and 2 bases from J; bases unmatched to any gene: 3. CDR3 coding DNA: TGTGCCAGCAGCCAATATGGACAGGCTGGAAACACCATATATTTT. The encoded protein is CASSQYGQAGNTIYF.

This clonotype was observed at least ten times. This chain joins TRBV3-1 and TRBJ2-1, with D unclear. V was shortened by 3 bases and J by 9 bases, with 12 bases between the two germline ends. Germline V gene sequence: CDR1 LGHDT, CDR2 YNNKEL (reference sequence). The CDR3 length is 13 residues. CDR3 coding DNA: TGTGCCAGCAGCCATGGCTCTCTCGGTGAGCAGTTCTTC. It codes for CASSHGSLGEQFF.

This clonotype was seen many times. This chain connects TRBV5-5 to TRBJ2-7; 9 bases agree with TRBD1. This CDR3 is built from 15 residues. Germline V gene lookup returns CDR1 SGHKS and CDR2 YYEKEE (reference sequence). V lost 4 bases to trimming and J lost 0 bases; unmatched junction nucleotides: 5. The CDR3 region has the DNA TGTGCCAGCAGCCCGGGACAGGGAATCTCCTACGAGCAGTACTTC. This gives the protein CASSPGQGISYEQYF. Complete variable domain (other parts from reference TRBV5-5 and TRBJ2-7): DAGVTQSPTHLIKTRGQQVTLRCSPISGHKSVSWYQQVLGQGPQFIFQYYEKEERGRGNFPDRFSARQFPNYSSELNVNALLLGDSALYLCASSPGQGISYEQYFGPGTRLTVT.

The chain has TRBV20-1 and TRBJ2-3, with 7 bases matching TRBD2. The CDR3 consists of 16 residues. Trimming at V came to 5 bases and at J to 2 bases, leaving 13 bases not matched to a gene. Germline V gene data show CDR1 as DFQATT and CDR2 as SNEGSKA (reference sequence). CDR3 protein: CSAYLVAGDPTDTQYF. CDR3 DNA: TGCAGTGCTTACCTAGTGGCGGGGGACCCCACAGATACGCAGTATTTT.

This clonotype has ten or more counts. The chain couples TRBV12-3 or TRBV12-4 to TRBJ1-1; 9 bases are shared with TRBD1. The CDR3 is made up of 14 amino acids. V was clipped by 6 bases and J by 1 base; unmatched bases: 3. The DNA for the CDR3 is TGTGCCAGCAGCGGGACAGGGACGAACACTGAAGCTTTCTTT. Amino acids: CASSGTGTNTEAFF.

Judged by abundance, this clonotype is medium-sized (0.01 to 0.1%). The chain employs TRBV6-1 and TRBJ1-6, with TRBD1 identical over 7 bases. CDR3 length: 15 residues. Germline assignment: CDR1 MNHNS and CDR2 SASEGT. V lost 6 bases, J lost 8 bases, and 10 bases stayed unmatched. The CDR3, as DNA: TGTGCCAGCAGAGAGTACAGGGGAAATGATTCACCCCTCCACTTT. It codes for CASREYRGNDSPLHF.

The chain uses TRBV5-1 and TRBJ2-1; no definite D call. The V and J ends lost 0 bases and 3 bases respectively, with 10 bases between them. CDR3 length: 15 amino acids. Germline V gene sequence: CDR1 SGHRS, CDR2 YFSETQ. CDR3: CASSLEIAGYNEQFF. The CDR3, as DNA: TGCGCCAGCAGCTTGGAAATAGCAGGCTACAATGAGCAGTTCTTC.

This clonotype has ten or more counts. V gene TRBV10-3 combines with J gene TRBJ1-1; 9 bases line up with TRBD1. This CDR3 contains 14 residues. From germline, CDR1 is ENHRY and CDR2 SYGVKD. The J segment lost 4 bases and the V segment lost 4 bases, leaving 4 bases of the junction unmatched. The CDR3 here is CAISVGQGITEAFF. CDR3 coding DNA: TGTGCCATCAGTGTAGGACAGGGGATCACTGAAGCTTTCTTT.